The rows below give T cell receptor beta chains drawn from one sample of a study of T cells after yellow fever vaccination. TCRdb reprocessed the 5' RACE reads via MiXCR and lists one record per CDR3 protein. The table includes about 550,000 distinct CDR3 sequences, 15% to 20% detected once. The material was PBMCs, obtained 15 days after the yellow fever booster vaccination. The receptors come from a man aged 25-45 years who received the YFV17D yellow fever vaccine. Both conserved end residues are part of each CDR3. A D gene is named only where the DNA matches it firmly. Clone size appears in some rows only: once, few, many, or a class for an expanded clone.

CDR3 protein	CDR3 DNA	D gene	J gene	V gene	clone size
CSVEASSSYEQYF	TGCAGCGTTGAAGCGTCAAGCTCCTACGAGCAGTACTTC	NA	TRBJ2-7	TRBV29-1	NA
CASSSQQNEQFF	TGTGCCAGCAGCTCCCAGCAAAATGAGCAGTTCTTC	NA	TRBJ2-1	TRBV7-9	few
CSANGNGYTF	TGCAGTGCTAATGGGAATGGCTACACCTTC	NA	TRBJ1-2	TRBV20-1	NA
CASTTSGGQGFTDTQYF	TGTGCCAGCACTACGTCGGGAGGTCAGGGGTTCACAGATACGCAGTATTTT	NA	TRBJ2-3	TRBV28	few
CSARDGGSGPQGAGELFF	TGCAGTGCTAGAGATGGTGGGTCAGGTCCCCAGGGGGCCGGGGAGCTGTTTTTT	TRBD1	TRBJ2-2	TRBV20-1	NA
CATSRAVGRGTAMGEQYF	TGTGCCACCAGCAGAGCCGTAGGTCGGGGAACTGCTATGGGGGAGCAGTACTTC	NA	TRBJ2-7	TRBV15	NA
CASSLNLQTPYEQYF	TGTGCCAGCAGCTTAAACCTGCAGACCCCCTACGAGCAGTACTTC	NA	TRBJ2-7	TRBV7-2	few
CASSSPDRVMDQPQHF	TGTGCCAGCAGCTCTCCCGACAGGGTCATGGATCAGCCCCAGCATTTT	TRBD1	TRBJ1-5	TRBV7-2	few
CASSSYDTQYF	TGTGCCAGCAGCTCCTACGATACGCAGTATTTT	NA	TRBJ2-3	TRBV7-9	few
CASSQLYEQFF	TGTGCCAGCAGCCAGCTTTATGAGCAGTTCTTC	NA	TRBJ2-1	TRBV6-2/TRBV6-3	NA
CASSYRRDTRPETQYF	TGTGCCAGCAGTTACAGGCGGGACACCCGCCCAGAGACCCAGTACTTC	NA	TRBJ2-5	TRBV6-5	NA
CASSFSSGRAGEQFF	TGTGCCAGCAGCTTTTCTAGCGGGAGGGCCGGGGAGCAGTTCTTC	TRBD2	TRBJ2-1	TRBV7-9	NA
CAISDQWTGMNEQFF	TGTGCCATCAGTGACCAATGGACAGGGATGAATGAGCAGTTCTTC	TRBD1	TRBJ2-1	TRBV10-3	NA
CASSRGLPEQYF	TGCGCCAGCAGCAGGGGACTACCCGAGCAGTACTTC	TRBD2	TRBJ2-7	TRBV5-1	few
CASSQGLEVATQYF	TGCGCCAGCAGCCAAGGCTTAGAAGTAGCAACGCAGTATTTT	NA	TRBJ2-3	TRBV4-1	NA
CASSYLGTGVEAFF	TGTGCCAGCAGTTACCTGGGGACAGGGGTAGAAGCTTTCTTT	TRBD1	TRBJ1-1	TRBV6-5	few
CASSLDGGASGVTGELFF	TGCGCCAGCAGCTTGGATGGGGGTGCCTCGGGTGTCACCGGGGAGCTGTTTTTT	NA	TRBJ2-2	TRBV5-1	NA
CASREGGAAGNTEAFF	TGTGCCAGCAGGGAAGGGGGCGCCGCCGGGAACACTGAAGCTTTCTTT	TRBD1	TRBJ1-1	TRBV5-4	few
CSARVASGIGDTQYF	TGCAGTGCTAGAGTGGCTAGCGGGATTGGAGATACGCAGTATTTT	TRBD2	TRBJ2-3	TRBV20-1	few
CASSEQGIREKLFF	TGTGCCAGCAGTGAACAGGGCATTCGGGAAAAACTGTTTTTT	NA	TRBJ1-4	TRBV25-1	NA
CSARRLAEMYQETQYF	TGCAGTGCCCGTCGCCTAGCGGAGATGTACCAAGAGACCCAGTACTTC	TRBD2	TRBJ2-5	TRBV20-1	few
CASSLGRSGGGETQYF	TGTGCCAGCAGCTTAGGCAGGTCCGGAGGGGGAGAGACCCAGTACTTC	NA	TRBJ2-5	TRBV7-2	NA
CSEVPGLVSSYNEQFF	TGCAGCGAGGTCCCGGGACTAGTTTCGTCCTACAATGAGCAGTTCTTC	TRBD2	TRBJ2-1	TRBV29-1	few
CASRFRDRGTYEQYF	TGTGCCAGCAGGTTCCGGGACAGGGGGACCTACGAGCAGTACTTC	TRBD1	TRBJ2-7	TRBV6-5	many
CSVEGGLAGVDEQYF	TGCAGCGTTGAGGGGGGACTAGCGGGAGTGGATGAGCAGTACTTC	TRBD2	TRBJ2-7	TRBV29-1	NA
CASSPGLADAYEQYF	TGTGCCAGCAGTCCGGGACTAGCGGACGCGTACGAGCAGTACTTC	TRBD2	TRBJ2-7	TRBV27	NA
CATSRAAASGRLYEQYF	TGTGCCACCAGCAGAGCCGCGGCTAGCGGGAGACTCTACGAGCAGTACTTC	TRBD2	TRBJ2-7	TRBV15	NA
CASTPTRSSETQYF	TGTGCCAGCACCCCGACCCGGAGCTCAGAGACCCAGTACTTC	NA	TRBJ2-5	TRBV7-2	few
CASTTRRVGGNEQFF	TGTGCCAGCACTACGCGACGGGTGGGTGGCAATGAGCAGTTCTTC	NA	TRBJ2-1	TRBV6-1	few
CASRPAKRFNEQFF	TGTGCCAGCAGACCAGCCAAGAGGTTCAATGAGCAGTTCTTC	NA	TRBJ2-1	TRBV3-1	few
CASSAWDRGANVLTF	TGTGCCAGCAGCGCCTGGGACCGCGGGGCCAACGTCCTGACTTTC	NA	TRBJ2-6	TRBV27	NA
CASSYSRHVGEQYF	TGTGCCAGCAGTTACTCCCGGCACGTCGGCGAGCAGTACTTC	NA	TRBJ2-7	TRBV6-2/TRBV6-3	NA
CASSEAKNIQYF	TGTGCCAGCAGTGAGGCCAAAAACATTCAGTACTTC	NA	TRBJ2-4	TRBV28	few
CASSQAGATAYNEQFF	TGCGCCAGCAGCCAAGCGGGGGCGACCGCCTACAATGAGCAGTTCTTC	NA	TRBJ2-1	TRBV4-3	few
CASSVGSSGGNTDTQYF	TGTGCCAGCAGCGTAGGGTCTAGCGGGGGAAACACAGATACGCAGTATTTT	TRBD2	TRBJ2-3	TRBV9	NA
CASRKTVYTEAFF	TGTGCCAGCAGAAAGACAGTTTACACTGAAGCTTTCTTT	NA	TRBJ1-1	TRBV6-1	NA
CASSLRGTVNYGYTF	TGTGCCAGCAGTTTACGGGGTACAGTTAACTATGGCTACACCTTC	NA	TRBJ1-2	TRBV12-3/TRBV12-4	NA
CASSVGLAGFQETQYF	TGTGCCAGCAGCGTCGGACTAGCGGGGTTCCAAGAGACCCAGTACTTC	TRBD2	TRBJ2-5	TRBV9	NA
CATRGYGYTF	TGTGCCACCAGGGGCTATGGCTACACCTTC	NA	TRBJ1-2	TRBV28	NA
CASSGLAVGELFF	TGCGCCAGCAGTGGACTAGCGGTCGGGGAGCTGTTTTTT	TRBD2	TRBJ2-2	TRBV10-2	NA
CASSGGLGAFF	TGTGCCAGCAGCGGCGGGTTAGGGGCTTTCTTT	NA	TRBJ1-1	TRBV7-2	few
CSARDPGETDEQYF	TGCAGTGCTAGAGACCCGGGAGAGACGGACGAGCAGTACTTC	NA	TRBJ2-7	TRBV20-1	NA
CATSRVLGLGANVLTF	TGTGCCACCAGCAGAGTGTTAGGGTTGGGGGCCAACGTCCTGACTTTC	NA	TRBJ2-6	TRBV15	NA
CASNTGSGANVLTF	TGCGCCAGCAATACAGGTTCTGGGGCCAACGTCCTGACTTTC	NA	TRBJ2-6	TRBV5-1	few
CASSAGATDQPQHF	TGTGCCAGCAGCGCCGGGGCAACCGATCAGCCCCAGCATTTT	NA	TRBJ1-5	TRBV11-2	NA
CASSLADEVNEQFF	TGCGCCAGCAGCTTGGCTGACGAAGTGAATGAGCAGTTCTTC	NA	TRBJ2-1	TRBV5-1	NA
CASGDRAGAFF	TGTGCCAGCGGGGACCGGGCGGGAGCTTTCTTT	NA	TRBJ1-1	TRBV25-1	few
CASGDRGNEQYF	TGTGCCAGCGGGGACAGGGGCAACGAGCAGTACTTC	TRBD1	TRBJ2-7	TRBV6-5	NA
CASSFRPDRNTEAFF	TGCGCCAGCAGCTTTCGTCCCGACAGAAACACTGAAGCTTTCTTT	NA	TRBJ1-1	TRBV5-1	NA
CASSGGLAGTSYNEQFF	TGTGCCAGCAGCGGGGGACTAGCGGGGACCTCCTACAATGAGCAGTTCTTC	TRBD2	TRBJ2-1	TRBV7-8	few
CSGSGGGSGTDTQYF	TGCAGTGGTAGCGGGGGAGGTAGCGGCACAGATACGCAGTATTTT	TRBD2	TRBJ2-3	TRBV20-1	few
CASSSLAGGYNEQFF	TGTGCCAGCAGCTCACTAGCGGGAGGCTACAATGAGCAGTTCTTC	TRBD2	TRBJ2-1	TRBV11-3	many
CSGTGAGVGEQYF	TGCAGCGGTACAGGGGCTGGGGTCGGCGAGCAGTACTTC	TRBD1	TRBJ2-7	TRBV29-1	few